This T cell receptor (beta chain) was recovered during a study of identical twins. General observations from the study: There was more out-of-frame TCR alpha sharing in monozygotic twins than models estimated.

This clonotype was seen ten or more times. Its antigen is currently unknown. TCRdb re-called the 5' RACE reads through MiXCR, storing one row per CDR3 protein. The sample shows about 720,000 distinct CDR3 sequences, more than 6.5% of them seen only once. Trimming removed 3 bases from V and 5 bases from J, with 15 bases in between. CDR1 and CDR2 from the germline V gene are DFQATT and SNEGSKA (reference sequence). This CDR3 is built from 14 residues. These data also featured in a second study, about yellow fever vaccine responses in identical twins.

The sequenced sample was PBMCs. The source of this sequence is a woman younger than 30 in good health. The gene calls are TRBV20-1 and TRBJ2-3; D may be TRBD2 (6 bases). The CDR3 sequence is CSASSAGGLDTQYF. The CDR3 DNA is TGCAGTGCTAGTTCCGCCGGAGGGTTAGATACGCAGTATTTT.